This T cell receptor beta chain was captured in a study of vaccination effects on CD4 cells after COVID-19. Using viral peptide pools, the ViraFEST assay grew out antigen-specific CD4+ T cells prior to sequencing. Following an approximately eleven-day culture, CD4+ T cells were purified. Nucleocapsid antibodies were negative in the vaccine recipients, who had never had SARS-CoV-2 infection. IL-2 at 9.5 to 10 IU/ml and peptides at 8 to 10 ug/ml were added to cultured PBMC, around 2 million per well. Cells had half their medium changed to IL-2 medium on days 3 and 7. The germline CDR1 and CDR2 sequences are MNHEY and SMNVEV (reference sequence). Trimming cost V 0 bases and J 0 bases, with 12 bases left between them. This CDR3 comprises 16 residues. Regarding the study as a whole: Common cold coronaviruses were cross-recognized by only 1 of 255 vaccine-induced clones in healthy vaccinees. A shortage of convalescent patients and an absence of early post-infection timepoints characterized the study.

For this clone: Its cognate antigen is unknown.

Method: immunoSEQ multiplex PCR; TCRdb's copy keeps in-frame clones and lacks some. The sample lists some 22,000 clones; roughly four fifths were seen once. The rearrangement links TRBV27 to TRBJ2-7; possibly TRBD1 or TRBD2 for D (5 bases each). Sequencing used CD4+ T cells from PBMCs cultured with HCoV-NL63 spike peptides, obtained before COVID-19 vaccination. The clonotype originates from a human donor who received a COVID-19 vaccine. The CDR3 DNA reads TGTGCCAGCAGTTTATCCCCGGGGACCCTCTCCTACGAGCAGTACTTC. Protein sequence: CASSLSPGTLSYEQYF.